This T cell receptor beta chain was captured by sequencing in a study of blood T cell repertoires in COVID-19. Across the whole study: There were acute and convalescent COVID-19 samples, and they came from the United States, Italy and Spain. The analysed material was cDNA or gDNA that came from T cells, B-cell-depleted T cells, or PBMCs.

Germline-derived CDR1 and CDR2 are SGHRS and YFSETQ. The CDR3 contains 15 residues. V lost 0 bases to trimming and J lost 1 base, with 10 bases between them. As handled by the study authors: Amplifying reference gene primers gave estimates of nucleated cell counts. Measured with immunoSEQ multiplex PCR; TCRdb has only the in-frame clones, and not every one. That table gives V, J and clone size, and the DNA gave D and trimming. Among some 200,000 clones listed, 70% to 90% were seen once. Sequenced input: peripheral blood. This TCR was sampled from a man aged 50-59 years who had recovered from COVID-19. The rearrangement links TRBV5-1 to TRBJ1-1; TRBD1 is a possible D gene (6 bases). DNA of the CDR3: TGCGCCAGCAGCTTGGTATTAGGGGGGAACACTGAAGCTTTCTTT. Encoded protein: CASSLVLGGNTEAFF.